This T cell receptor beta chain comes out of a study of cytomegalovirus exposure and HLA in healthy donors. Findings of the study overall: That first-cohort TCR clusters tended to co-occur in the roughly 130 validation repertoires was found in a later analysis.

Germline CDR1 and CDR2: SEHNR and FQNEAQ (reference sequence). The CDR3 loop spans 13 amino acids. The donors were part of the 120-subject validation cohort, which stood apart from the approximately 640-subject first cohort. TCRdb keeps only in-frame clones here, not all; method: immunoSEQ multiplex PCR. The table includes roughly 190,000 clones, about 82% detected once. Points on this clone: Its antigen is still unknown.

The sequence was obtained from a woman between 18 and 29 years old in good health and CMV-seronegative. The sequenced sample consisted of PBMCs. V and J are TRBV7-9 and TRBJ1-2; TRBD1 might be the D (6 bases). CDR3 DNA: TGTGCAGCCAGGGACAAAGCTAACTATGGCTACACCTTC. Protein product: CAARDKANYGYTF. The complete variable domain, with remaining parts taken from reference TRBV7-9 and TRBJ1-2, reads DTGVSQNPRHKITKRGQNVTFRCDPISEHNRLYWYRQTLGQGPEFLTYFQNEAQLEKSRLLSDRFSAERPKGSFSTLEIQRTEQGDSAMYLCAARDKANYGYTFGSGTRLTVV.